These 16 T cell receptor beta chains share one sample of origin, sequenced in a study of beta chain features in type 1 diabetes. Study-level results: All four CD4+ subsets of Type 1 diabetes patients contained TCRB CDR3s that were moderately but significantly shorter.

Their target antigens are unknown. The sequenced template was cDNA made from the entire isolated RNA. Sequencing used immunoSEQ multiplex PCR; TCRdb keeps in-frame clones, though not all of them. Of under 300,000 clones listed, roughly a quarter are singletons. Sequences were obtained from naive CD4+ T cells from blood. Receptors originate from a woman in her twenties or thirties with type 1 diabetes.

This clone was seen more than once but under ten times. This chain joins TRBV28 and TRBJ2-1; TRBD2 is a possible D gene (6 bases). Trimming took 6 bases from V and 6 from J, leaving 18 bases between them. This CDR3 is built from 15 residues. Germline V CDR1 and CDR2: MDHEN, SYDVKM. CDR3 sequence (DNA): TGTGCCAGCAGCACACCGGGACTCAGCCTCAATGAGCAGTTCTTC. Amino acid sequence: CASSTPGLSLNEQFF.

This clone was seen a few times. The chain links TRBV2 to TRBJ2-1, with D unclear. This CDR3 contains 15 residues. Trimming shortened V by 7 bases and J by 5 bases, and 18 bases separated the two germline ends. CDR1 is SNHLY and CDR2 is FYNNEI in the germline V gene. The CDR3 DNA reads as TGTGCCAGCATTTCTTTGCATCTTCCGGACAATGAGCAGTTCTTC. Translating gives CASISLHLPDNEQFF.

The table lists this clone with a few counts. This chain joins TRBV30 and TRBJ1-3; D is ambiguous. Germline V lookup: CDR1 GTSNPN, CDR2 SVGIG (reference sequence). Trimming removed 2 bases from V and 7 bases from J, with 12 bases in between. The CDR3 covers 13 residues. As DNA, the CDR3 is TGTGCCTGGAGTAGGAACCTCGGGAACACCATATATTTT. This sequence encodes CAWSRNLGNTIYF. Supplemented by reference TRBV30 and TRBJ1-3, the full variable domain reads SQTIHQWPATLVQPVGSPLSLECTVEGTSNPNLYWYRQAAGRGLQLLFYSVGIGQISSEVPQNLSASRPQDRQFILSSKKLLLSDSGFYLCAWSRNLGNTIYFGEGSWLTVV.

The V call is TRBV9, the J call TRBJ2-7; 11 nucleotides match TRBD1. CDR3 size: 16 residues. CDR1 SGDLS and CDR2 YYNGEE come from the germline V gene. Unmatched junction bases numbered 6, after V lost 1 base and J lost 3 bases. The CDR3 region is CASSVSRTGGLYEQYF. The CDR3, as DNA: TGTGCCAGCAGCGTATCGAGGACAGGGGGCCTCTACGAGCAGTACTTC.

This clone appeared a few times. The chain employs TRBV30 and TRBJ1-5, with D possibly matching TRBD1 (5 bases). Per germline, CDR1 GTSNPN and CDR2 SVGIG (reference sequence). CDR3 length equals 13 residues. V lost 2 bases, J lost 3 bases, and 8 bases lay in between. The CDR3 loop is CAWSFRDNQPQHF. The CDR3 coding sequence is TGTGCCTGGAGTTTCAGGGACAATCAGCCCCAGCATTTT. Supplemented by reference TRBV30 and TRBJ1-5, the full variable domain reads SQTIHQWPATLVQPVGSPLSLECTVEGTSNPNLYWYRQAAGRGLQLLFYSVGIGQISSEVPQNLSASRPQDRQFILSSKKLLLSDSGFYLCAWSFRDNQPQHFGDGTRLSIL.

This clone has a handful of counts. The rearrangement joins TRBV4-1 to TRBJ2-7; possibly TRBD2 for D (6 bases). V was shortened by 2 bases and J by 3 bases, with 17 bases between the two germline ends. This CDR3 is 16 amino acids long. Germline values: CDR1 MGHRA, CDR2 YSYEKL. The DNA for the CDR3 is TGCGCCAGCAGCCAAACAGACCAGCGGGTGGTCTACGAGCAGTACTTC. Its translation is CASSQTDQRVVYEQYF.

This clone was picked up a small number of times. The rearrangement uses TRBV6-5 and TRBJ2-7; TRBD2 aligns across 11 bases. Per germline, CDR1 MNHEY and CDR2 SVGAGI. There are 13 residues in the CDR3. After removal of 7 bases from V and 3 bases from J, the junction contained 2 bases not matched to a gene. CDR3 amino acids: CASIGTSGYEQYF. Here the CDR3 DNA reads TGTGCCAGCATCGGGACTAGCGGCTACGAGCAGTACTTC.

The chain joins TRBV5-1 to TRBJ2-2, with 11 bases matching TRBD2. CDR1 and CDR2 (germline): SGHRS, YFSETQ. J lost 7 bases, V lost 4 bases, and 9 bases had no gene match. The CDR3 covers 16 residues. The CDR3 DNA sequence: TGCGCCAGCAGCATACTAGCGGGAGAATCTGTCGGGGAGCTGTTTTTT. Translating gives CASSILAGESVGELFF.

As concerns this clone: Other DNA sequences in this sample translate to the same CDR3. The V gene is TRBV30, the J gene TRBJ2-7; no clear D gene. This CDR3 is built from 11 residues. The germline V gene has CDR1 GTSNPN and CDR2 SVGIG (reference sequence). The V gene lost 0 bases and the J gene lost 4 bases, with 4 bases spanning the gap. The CDR3 DNA reads as TGTGCCTGGAGTGTACTTTACGAGCAGTACTTC. It yields the protein CAWSVLYEQYF.

The V call is TRBV5-1, the J call TRBJ2-1, with D tentatively TRBD2 (5 bases). The CDR3 covers 14 residues. Germline values: CDR1 SGHRS, CDR2 YFSETQ. The germline V and J ends were trimmed by 0 bases and 4 bases, with 8 bases remaining between them. The CDR3 region is CASSLAREYNEQFF. CDR3 nucleotides: TGCGCCAGCAGCTTGGCGAGGGAATACAATGAGCAGTTCTTC.

The chain couples TRBV6-5 to TRBJ1-2, with D possibly TRBD1 on 5 matching bases. Germline assignment: CDR1 MNHEY and CDR2 SVGAGI. This CDR3 is 13 amino acids long. V was trimmed by 6 bases and J by 2 bases, leaving 10 bases between them. CDR3 region: CASSRTSNYGYTF. CDR3 DNA sequence: TGTGCCAGCAGCCGGACATCCAACTATGGCTACACCTTC.

Regarding this clone: The sample carries other DNA sequences with the same CDR3. The rearrangement joins TRBV5-1 to TRBJ1-2; possible D gene TRBD1, 6 bases. The germline CDR1 and CDR2 sequences are SGHRS and YFSETQ. This CDR3 is built from 13 residues. Trimming took 0 bases from V and 8 from J, leaving 11 bases between them. The CDR3 bases are TGCGCCAGCAGCTTGGCCGCAGGGGAAGGCTACACCTTC. This gives the protein CASSLAAGEGYTF.

This clone came up a few times. V gene TRBV2 combines with J gene TRBJ2-1; D remains unclear. In germline, CDR1 is SNHLY, CDR2 FYNNEI. This CDR3 has 13 amino acids. Trimming took off 5 bases at V and 4 bases at J, with 9 bases between the two ends. The CDR3, as DNA: TGTGCCAGCAGTAGCGAGTCGTACAATGAGCAGTTCTTC. Protein: CASSSESYNEQFF.

The V call is TRBV19, the J call TRBJ1-4; D is perhaps TRBD1 (5 bases). Germline V gene lookup returns CDR1 LNHDA and CDR2 SQIVND (reference sequence). V gave up 5 bases and J gave up 7 bases, with 17 bases separating them. This CDR3 comprises 15 residues. The CDR3 sequence: CASSGSGTYTEKLFF. As DNA, the CDR3 is TGTGCCAGTAGTGGGTCCGGGACTTATACTGAAAAACTGTTTTTT.

V gene TRBV4-1 combines with J gene TRBJ2-3, with 7 bases fitting TRBD2. J lost 6 bases, V lost 3 bases, and 18 bases had no gene match. The V gene's germline CDR1 is MGHRA and CDR2 YSYEKL. The CDR3 consists of 18 residues. CDR3 coding DNA: TGCGCCAGCAGCCAGTCTTTAAGGGCTGGCGGGAGATCTGATACGCAGTATTTT. It yields the protein CASSQSLRAGGRSDTQYF.

This clone was observed a handful of times. The CDR3 is CASSSRRQGDGYTF. The CDR3 DNA reads as TGTGCCAGCAGCTCACGTCGACAGGGGGACGGCTACACCTTC. The rearrangement joins TRBV9 to TRBJ1-2, with 9 bases identical to TRBD1. Germline V gene sequence: CDR1 SGDLS, CDR2 YYNGEE. CDR3 length: 14 amino acids. V lost 4 bases, J lost 8 bases, and 9 bases stayed unmatched.